The rows below give T cell receptor beta chains drawn from one sample of a study of T cell responses to AZD1222 COVID-19 vaccine. This table comes from immunoSEQ multiplex PCR, and its TCRdb copy is limited to in-frame clones, with some not included. The table records about 110,000 clones, about 90% of them present only once. The input for sequencing was peripheral blood, taken on day 0 of AZD1222 vaccination. Receptor source: an adult in good health. CDR3s include the opening cysteine and the closing phenylalanine or tryptophan. A D gene is named only where the DNA matches it firmly. Size values are once, few and many counts, or a class for expanded clones, and some rows have none.

clone_size	j_call	d_call	v_call	cdr3_aa	cdr3_nt
NA	TRBJ1-5	TRBD1	TRBV6-5	CASSDRDRVRQPQHF	TGTGCCAGCAGCGACCGGGACAGGGTTCGTCAGCCCCAGCATTTT
once	TRBJ1-5	NA	TRBV3-1/TRBV3-2	CASSPGRNQPQHF	TGTGCCAGCAGCCCCGGACGGAATCAGCCCCAGCATTTT
NA	TRBJ1-1	NA	TRBV5-4	CASSFWGLNTEAFF	TGTGCCAGCAGCTTTTGGGGTCTGAACACTGAAGCTTTCTTT
few	TRBJ1-6	NA	TRBV5-1	CASSSGSRDNSPLHF	TGCGCCAGCAGCTCCGGGTCGAGGGATAATTCACCCCTCCACTTT
NA	TRBJ2-7	TRBD1	TRBV7-2	CASSLDGQGGYEQYF	TGTGCCAGCAGCTTAGATGGACAGGGAGGCTACGAGCAGTACTTC
NA	TRBJ2-2	TRBD1	TRBV5-5	CASSLWTGASYTGELFF	TGTGCCAGCAGCCTTTGGACAGGGGCGTCCTACACCGGGGAGCTGTTTTTT
NA	TRBJ1-2	NA	TRBV18	CASSPRGEIYGYTF	TGTGCCAGCTCACCACGAGGGGAAATCTATGGCTACACCTTC
NA	TRBJ1-3	NA	TRBV10-1	CASSESGRRGNTIYF	TGCGCCAGCAGTGAGTCGGGGAGGAGAGGAAACACCATATATTTT
NA	TRBJ2-2	TRBD2	TRBV27	CASSFTRLAVTNNGELFF	TGTGCCAGCAGTTTTACACGACTAGCGGTTACGAACAACGGGGAGCTGTTTTTT
few	TRBJ1-2	TRBD1	TRBV5-1	CASSLSGQGGRGYTF	TGCGCCAGCAGCTTAAGTGGACAGGGAGGGCGTGGCTACACCTTC
NA	TRBJ1-1	TRBD1	TRBV6-5	CASSPPGTGITEAFF	TGTGCCAGCAGTCCCCCTGGGACAGGGATCACTGAAGCTTTCTTT
NA	TRBJ1-1	NA	TRBV5-5	CASSLVSQAEAFF	TGTGCCAGCAGCTTGGTCAGTCAGGCTGAAGCTTTCTTT
NA	TRBJ1-5	TRBD1	TRBV25-1	CASSTTGGQPQHF	TGTGCCAGCAGTACCACAGGGGGGCAGCCCCAGCATTTT
NA	TRBJ1-2	NA	TRBV5-1	CASSLDEGVYGYTF	TGCGCCAGCAGCTTGGATGAGGGGGTCTATGGCTACACCTTC
NA	TRBJ1-2	NA	TRBV6-5	CASSTGSNYGYTF	TGTGCCAGCAGTACCGGGAGTAACTATGGCTACACCTTC
NA	TRBJ2-1	TRBD2	TRBV5-6	CASSRPLGGGASNEQFF	TGTGCCAGCAGCCGACCCCTAGGCGGGGGGGCCAGCAATGAGCAGTTCTTC
NA	TRBJ2-3	TRBD1	TRBV11-2	CASSQPTGQGADTQYF	TGTGCCAGCAGCCAACCGACGGGACAGGGCGCAGATACGCAGTATTTT
once	TRBJ2-2	NA	TRBV4-1	CASSQVATGELFF	TGCGCCAGCAGCCAAGTGGCCACCGGGGAGCTGTTTTTT
NA	TRBJ2-5	NA	TRBV19	CASSTRGETQYF	TGTGCCAGTAGTACCAGGGGTGAGACCCAGTACTTC
NA	TRBJ2-1	TRBD1	TRBV7-9	CASSSPGQGRNEQFF	TGTGCCAGCAGCTCGCCGGGACAGGGGAGAAATGAGCAGTTCTTC
NA	TRBJ1-1	NA	TRBV4-1	CASSQAAGTLNTEAFF	TGCGCCAGCAGCCAAGCCGCCGGGACACTGAACACTGAAGCTTTCTTT
NA	TRBJ1-4	NA	TRBV30	CAWSHGRGSAEKLFF	TGTGCCTGGAGCCACGGTAGGGGAAGCGCGGAAAAACTGTTTTTT
once	TRBJ1-2	NA	TRBV28	CASRVGGASYTF	TGTGCCAGCAGGGTAGGGGGGGCAAGCTACACCTTC
NA	TRBJ2-2	NA	TRBV5-4	CASSQGTPGDGELFF	TGTGCCAGCAGCCAAGGAACCCCGGGCGACGGGGAGCTGTTTTTT
once	TRBJ1-2	TRBD1	TRBV4-1	CASSHPGQGAGGYTF	TGCGCCAGCAGCCACCCGGGACAGGGGGCCGGTGGCTACACCTTC
NA	TRBJ2-5	TRBD2	TRBV6-1	CASSEARTSYETQYF	TGTGCCAGCAGTGAAGCGCGGACTAGCTACGAGACCCAGTACTTC
NA	TRBJ1-6	NA	TRBV6-1	CASSEGDSYNSPLHF	TGTGCCAGCAGTGAAGGTGACAGCTATAATTCACCCCTCCACTTT
once	TRBJ1-1	TRBD1	TRBV29-1	CSVPGQAFEAFF	TGCAGCGTGCCGGGACAGGCTTTCGAAGCTTTCTTT
NA	TRBJ1-5	NA	TRBV4-1	CASSQEDILGQPQHF	TGCGCCAGCAGCCAAGAGGACATCTTGGGGCAGCCCCAGCATTTT
NA	TRBJ2-7	NA	TRBV5-1	CASSSSGTQYF	TGCGCCAGCAGCTCCTCCGGGACGCAGTACTTC
NA	TRBJ1-1	NA	TRBV28	CASSPRFAEAFF	TGTGCCAGCAGTCCTCGGTTCGCTGAAGCTTTCTTT
NA	TRBJ2-5	TRBD2	TRBV30	CAWSEGGSGGPPQYF	TGTGCCTGGAGCGAGGGGGGTAGCGGGGGCCCGCCCCAGTACTTC
NA	TRBJ2-1	NA	TRBV9	CASSLPSAQDEQFF	TGTGCCAGCAGCTTGCCTAGCGCCCAGGATGAGCAGTTCTTC
NA	TRBJ1-2	TRBD1	TRBV11-2	CASSAQTGALGYTF	TGTGCCAGCAGCGCCCAGACAGGGGCCTTAGGCTACACCTTC
NA	TRBJ2-7	NA	TRBV11-3	CASRTVRTSYEQYF	TGTGCCAGCAGGACGGTCCGTACCTCCTACGAGCAGTACTTC
NA	TRBJ2-3	NA	TRBV29-1	CSVEGWTGTDTQYF	TGCAGCGTTGAAGGGTGGACAGGCACAGATACGCAGTATTTT
NA	TRBJ1-2	NA	TRBV29-1	CSVEDRIDGGYTF	TGCAGCGTTGAAGATCGTATAGACGGTGGCTACACCTTC
NA	TRBJ1-4	TRBD1	TRBV4-1	CASSQGQGAQEKLFF	TGCGCCAGCAGCCAGGGACAGGGGGCTCAAGAAAAACTGTTTTTT
NA	TRBJ2-3	NA	TRBV6-1	CASTQRETYRDTQYF	TGTGCCAGCACCCAACGGGAGACCTATCGGGATACGCAGTATTTT
NA	TRBJ1-1	NA	TRBV11-3	CASSSGGWTFEAFF	TGTGCCAGCAGCTCTGGAGGGTGGACGTTTGAAGCTTTCTTT
NA	TRBJ1-6	NA	TRBV9	CASSVVDGNSPLHF	TGTGCCAGCAGCGTAGTCGACGGGAATTCACCCCTCCACTTT
NA	TRBJ2-3	TRBD1	TRBV28	CASSADRGLKDTQYF	TGTGCCAGCAGTGCCGACAGGGGGCTTAAAGATACGCAGTATTTT
NA	TRBJ2-2	NA	TRBV7-2	CASSYIGAGELFF	TGTGCCAGCAGCTACATAGGGGCCGGGGAGCTGTTTTTT
NA	TRBJ1-2	NA	TRBV24-1	CATYREGDGYTF	TGTGCCACCTACAGGGAAGGCGATGGCTACACCTTC
once	TRBJ2-5	TRBD2	TRBV28	CASSTTGTSGGEVQETQYF	TGTGCCAGCAGTACTACCGGGACTAGCGGGGGGGAGGTCCAAGAGACCCAGTACTTC
once	TRBJ1-2	NA	TRBV4-1	CASSQDRAGYGYTF	TGCGCCAGCAGCCAAGATCGGGCTGGCTATGGCTACACCTTC
NA	TRBJ1-2	NA	TRBV19	CASSGQGYGYTF	TGTGCCAGTAGTGGTCAGGGCTATGGCTACACCTTC